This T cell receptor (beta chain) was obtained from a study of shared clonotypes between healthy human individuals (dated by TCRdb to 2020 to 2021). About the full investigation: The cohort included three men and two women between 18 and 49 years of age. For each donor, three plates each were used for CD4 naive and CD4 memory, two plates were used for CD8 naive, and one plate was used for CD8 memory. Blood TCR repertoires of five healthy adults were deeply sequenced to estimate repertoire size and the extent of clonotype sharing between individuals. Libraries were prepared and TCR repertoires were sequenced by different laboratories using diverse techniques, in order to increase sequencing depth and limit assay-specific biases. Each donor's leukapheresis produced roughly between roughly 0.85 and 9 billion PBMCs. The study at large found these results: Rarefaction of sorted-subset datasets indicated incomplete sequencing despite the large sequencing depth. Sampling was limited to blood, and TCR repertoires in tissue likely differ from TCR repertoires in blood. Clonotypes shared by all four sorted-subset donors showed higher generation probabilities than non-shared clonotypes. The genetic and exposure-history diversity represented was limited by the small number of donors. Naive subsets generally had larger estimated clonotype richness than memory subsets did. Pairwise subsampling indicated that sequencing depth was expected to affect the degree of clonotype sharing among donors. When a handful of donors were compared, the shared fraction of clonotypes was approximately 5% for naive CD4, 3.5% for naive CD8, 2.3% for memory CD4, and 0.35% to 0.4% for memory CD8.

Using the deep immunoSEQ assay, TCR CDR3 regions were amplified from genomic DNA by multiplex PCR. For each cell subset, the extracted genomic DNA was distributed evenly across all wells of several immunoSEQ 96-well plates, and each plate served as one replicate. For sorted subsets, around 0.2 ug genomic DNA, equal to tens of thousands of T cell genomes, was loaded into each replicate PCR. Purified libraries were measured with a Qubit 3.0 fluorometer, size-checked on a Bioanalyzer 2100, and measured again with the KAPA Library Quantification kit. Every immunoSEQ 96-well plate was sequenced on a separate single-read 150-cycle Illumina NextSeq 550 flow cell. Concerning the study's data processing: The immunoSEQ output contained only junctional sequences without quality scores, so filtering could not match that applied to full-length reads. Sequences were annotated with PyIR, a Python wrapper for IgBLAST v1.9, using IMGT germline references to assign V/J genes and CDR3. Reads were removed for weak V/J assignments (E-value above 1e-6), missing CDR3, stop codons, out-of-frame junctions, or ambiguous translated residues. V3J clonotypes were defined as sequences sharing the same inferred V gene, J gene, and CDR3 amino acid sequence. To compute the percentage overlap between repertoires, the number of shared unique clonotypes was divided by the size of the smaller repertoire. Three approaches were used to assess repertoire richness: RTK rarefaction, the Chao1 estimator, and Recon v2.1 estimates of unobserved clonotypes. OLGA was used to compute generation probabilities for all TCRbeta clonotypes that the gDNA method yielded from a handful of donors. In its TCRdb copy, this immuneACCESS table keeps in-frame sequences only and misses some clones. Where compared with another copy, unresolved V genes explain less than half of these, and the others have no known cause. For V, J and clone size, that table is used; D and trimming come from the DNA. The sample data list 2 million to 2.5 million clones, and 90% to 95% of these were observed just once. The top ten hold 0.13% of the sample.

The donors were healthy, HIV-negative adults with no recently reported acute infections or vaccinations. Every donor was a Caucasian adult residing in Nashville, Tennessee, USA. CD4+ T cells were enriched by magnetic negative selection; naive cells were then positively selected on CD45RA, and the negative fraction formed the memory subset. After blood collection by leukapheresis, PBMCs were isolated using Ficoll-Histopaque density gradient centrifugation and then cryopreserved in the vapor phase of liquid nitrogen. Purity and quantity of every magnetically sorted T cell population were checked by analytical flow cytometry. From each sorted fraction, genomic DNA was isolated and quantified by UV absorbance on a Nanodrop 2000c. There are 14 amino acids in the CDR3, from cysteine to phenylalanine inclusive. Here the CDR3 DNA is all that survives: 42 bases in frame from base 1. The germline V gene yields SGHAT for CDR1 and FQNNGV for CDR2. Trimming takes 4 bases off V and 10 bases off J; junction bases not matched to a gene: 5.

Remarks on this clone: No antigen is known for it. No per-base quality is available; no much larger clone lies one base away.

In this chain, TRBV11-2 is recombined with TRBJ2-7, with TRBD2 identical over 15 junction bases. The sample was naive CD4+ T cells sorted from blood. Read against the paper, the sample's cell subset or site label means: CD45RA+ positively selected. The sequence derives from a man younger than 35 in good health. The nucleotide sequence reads TGTGCCAGCAGCTCCCGGACTAGCGGGGGGGTTCAGTACTTC. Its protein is CASSSRTSGGVQYF.